The clone carrying this TCR beta chain was observed at least ten times. This sample is part of a study of neurological immune-mediated disorders. Every sequencing run gave over 160 million TCR-beta sequences, taken from 15-18 subjects. One entry per CDR3 protein, called by TCRdb with MiXCR from the 5' RACE reads. The repertoire holds 90,000 to 100,000 distinct CDR3 sequences, with 3% to 4% as singletons. Unsorted libraries were prepared from 2 million PBMCs held at -80 C. V was pared by 6 bases and J by 0 bases, with 11 bases of the junction left unmatched. The CDR3 is made up of 16 amino acids. In germline, CDR1 is DFQATT, CDR2 SNEGSKA (reference sequence).

The chain joins TRBV20-1 to TRBJ2-1; 7 bases map to TRBD2. The TCR originated in a woman between 18 and 30 years old with multiple sclerosis. The sequenced sample was PBMCs. The CDR3 DNA reads TGCAGTGCCAGACCCGGGGGGATAAGCTCCTACAATGAGCAGTTCTTC. Translating it yields CSARPGGISSYNEQFF.